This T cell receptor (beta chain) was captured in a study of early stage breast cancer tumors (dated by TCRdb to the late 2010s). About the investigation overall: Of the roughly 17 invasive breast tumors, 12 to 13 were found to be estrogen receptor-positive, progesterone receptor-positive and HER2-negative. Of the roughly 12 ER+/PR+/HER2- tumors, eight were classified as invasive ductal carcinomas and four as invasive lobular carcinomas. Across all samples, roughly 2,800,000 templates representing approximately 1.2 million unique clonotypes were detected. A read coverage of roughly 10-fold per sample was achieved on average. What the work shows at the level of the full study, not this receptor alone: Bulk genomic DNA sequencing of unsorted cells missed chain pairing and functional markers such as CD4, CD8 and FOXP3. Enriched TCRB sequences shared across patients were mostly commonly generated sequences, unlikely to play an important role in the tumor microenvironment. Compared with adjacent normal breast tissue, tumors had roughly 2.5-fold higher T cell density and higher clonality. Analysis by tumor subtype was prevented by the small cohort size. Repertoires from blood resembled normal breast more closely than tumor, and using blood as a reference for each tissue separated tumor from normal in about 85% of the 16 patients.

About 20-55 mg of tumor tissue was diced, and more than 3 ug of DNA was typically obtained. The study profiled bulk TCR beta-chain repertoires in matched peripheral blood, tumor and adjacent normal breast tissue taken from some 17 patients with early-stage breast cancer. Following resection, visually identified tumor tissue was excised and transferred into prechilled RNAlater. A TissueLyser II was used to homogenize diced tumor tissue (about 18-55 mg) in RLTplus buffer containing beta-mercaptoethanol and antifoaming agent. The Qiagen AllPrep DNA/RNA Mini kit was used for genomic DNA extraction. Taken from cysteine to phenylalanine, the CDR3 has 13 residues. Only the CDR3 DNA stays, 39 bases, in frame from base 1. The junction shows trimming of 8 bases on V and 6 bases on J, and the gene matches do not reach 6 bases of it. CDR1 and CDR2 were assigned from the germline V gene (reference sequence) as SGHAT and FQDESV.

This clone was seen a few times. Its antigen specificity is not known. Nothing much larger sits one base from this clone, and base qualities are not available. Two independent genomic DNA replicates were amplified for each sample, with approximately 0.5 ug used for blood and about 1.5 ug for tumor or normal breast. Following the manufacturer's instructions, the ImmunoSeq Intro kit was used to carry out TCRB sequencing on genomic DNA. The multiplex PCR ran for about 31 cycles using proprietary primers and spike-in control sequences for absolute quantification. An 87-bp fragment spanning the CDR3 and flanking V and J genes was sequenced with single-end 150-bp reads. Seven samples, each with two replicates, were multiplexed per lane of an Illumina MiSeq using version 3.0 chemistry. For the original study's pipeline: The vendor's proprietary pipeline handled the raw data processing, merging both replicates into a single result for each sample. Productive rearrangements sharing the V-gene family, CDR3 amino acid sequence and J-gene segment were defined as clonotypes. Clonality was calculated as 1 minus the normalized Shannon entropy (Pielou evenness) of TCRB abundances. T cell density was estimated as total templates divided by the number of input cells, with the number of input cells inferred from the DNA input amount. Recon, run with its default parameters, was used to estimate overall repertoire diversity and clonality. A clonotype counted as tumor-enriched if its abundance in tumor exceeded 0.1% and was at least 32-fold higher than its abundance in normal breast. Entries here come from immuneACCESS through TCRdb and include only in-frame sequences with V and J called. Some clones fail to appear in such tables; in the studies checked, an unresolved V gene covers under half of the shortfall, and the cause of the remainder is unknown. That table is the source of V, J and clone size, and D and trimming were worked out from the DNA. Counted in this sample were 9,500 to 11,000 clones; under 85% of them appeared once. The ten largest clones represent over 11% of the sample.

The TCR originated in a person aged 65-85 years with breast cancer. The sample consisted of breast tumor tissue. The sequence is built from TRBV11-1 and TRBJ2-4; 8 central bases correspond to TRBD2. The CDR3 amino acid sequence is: CASGGLAGNIQYF. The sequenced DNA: TGTGCCAGCGGTGGTCTAGCGGGAAACATTCAGTACTTC. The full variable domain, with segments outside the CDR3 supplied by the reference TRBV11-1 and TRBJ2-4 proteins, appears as EAEVAQSPRYKITEKSQAVAFWCDPISGHATLYWYRQILGQGPELLVQFQDESVVDDSQLPKDRFSAERLKGVDSTLKIQPAELGDSAMYLCASGGLAGNIQYFGAGTRLSVL.